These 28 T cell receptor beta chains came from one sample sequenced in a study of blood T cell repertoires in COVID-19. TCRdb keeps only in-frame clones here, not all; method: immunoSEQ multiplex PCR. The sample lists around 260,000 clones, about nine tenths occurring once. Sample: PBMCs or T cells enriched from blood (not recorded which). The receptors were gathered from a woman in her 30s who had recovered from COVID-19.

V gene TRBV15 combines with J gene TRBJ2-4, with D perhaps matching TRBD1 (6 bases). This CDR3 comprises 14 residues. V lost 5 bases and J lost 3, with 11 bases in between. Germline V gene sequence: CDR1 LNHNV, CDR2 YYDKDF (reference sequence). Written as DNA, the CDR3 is TGTGCCACCAGCGCCGGGACAAACAAAAACATTCAGTACTTC. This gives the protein CATSAGTNKNIQYF.

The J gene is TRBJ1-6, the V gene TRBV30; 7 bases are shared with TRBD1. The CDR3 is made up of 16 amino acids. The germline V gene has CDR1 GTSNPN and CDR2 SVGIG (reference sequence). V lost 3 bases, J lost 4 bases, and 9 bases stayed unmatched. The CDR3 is CAWRPTGTAYNSPLHF. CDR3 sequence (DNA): TGTGCCTGGAGACCGACAGGGACGGCATATAATTCACCCCTCCACTTT. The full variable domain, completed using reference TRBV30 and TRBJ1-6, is SQTIHQWPATLVQPVGSPLSLECTVEGTSNPNLYWYRQAAGRGLQLLFYSVGIGQISSEVPQNLSASRPQDRQFILSSKKLLLSDSGFYLCAWRPTGTAYNSPLHFGNGTRLTVT.

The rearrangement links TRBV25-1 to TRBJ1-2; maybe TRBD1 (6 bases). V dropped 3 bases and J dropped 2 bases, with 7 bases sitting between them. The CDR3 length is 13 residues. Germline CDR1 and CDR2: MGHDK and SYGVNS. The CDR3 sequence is CASSDRGNYGYTF. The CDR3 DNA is TGTGCCAGCAGTGACAGGGGAAACTATGGCTACACCTTC.

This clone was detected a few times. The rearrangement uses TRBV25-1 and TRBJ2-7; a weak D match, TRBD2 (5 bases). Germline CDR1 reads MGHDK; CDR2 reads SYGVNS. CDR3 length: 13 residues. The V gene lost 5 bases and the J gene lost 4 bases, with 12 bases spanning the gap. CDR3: CASSLGGDYEQYF. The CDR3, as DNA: TGTGCCAGCAGTCTAGGAGGAGATTACGAGCAGTACTTC.

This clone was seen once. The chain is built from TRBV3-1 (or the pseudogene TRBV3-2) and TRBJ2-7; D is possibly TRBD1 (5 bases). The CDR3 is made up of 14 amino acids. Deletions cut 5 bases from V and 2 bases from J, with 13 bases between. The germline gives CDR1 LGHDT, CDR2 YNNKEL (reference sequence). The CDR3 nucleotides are TGTGCCAGCAGCTTAGGGGTAATAACCTACGAGCAGTACTTC. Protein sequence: CASSLGVITYEQYF.

The CDR3 region has the DNA TGTGCCAGCAGAGAGGAACCTCGTGGTGAAAAACTGTTTTTT. This encodes CASREEPRGEKLFF. V usage is TRBV6-5 and J usage is TRBJ1-4; D uncertain. Germline V gene lookup returns CDR1 MNHEY and CDR2 SVGAGI. V was clipped by 6 bases and J by 7 bases, with 15 bases between them. There are 14 residues in the CDR3.

DNA of the CDR3: TGTGCCAGCAGCTCTTGGGACTTAATCCCCTACGAGCAGTACTTC. Translation: CASSSWDLIPYEQYF. The J gene is TRBJ2-7, the V gene TRBV7-2; D might be TRBD2 (6 bases). Germline values: CDR1 SGHTA, CDR2 FQGNSA. Deletions cut 4 bases from V and 2 bases from J, with 15 bases between. The CDR3 sequence is 15 residues long.

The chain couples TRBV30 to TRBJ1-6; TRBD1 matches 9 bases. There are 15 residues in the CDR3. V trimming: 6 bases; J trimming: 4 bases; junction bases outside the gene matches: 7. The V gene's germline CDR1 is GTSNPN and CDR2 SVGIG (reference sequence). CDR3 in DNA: TGTGCCTGCACAGGGGGCGCTAGTTATAATTCACCCCTCCACTTT. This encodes CACTGGASYNSPLHF.

The CDR3 spells CASSPAGRITDTQYF. DNA of the CDR3: TGTGCCAGCTCACCAGCGGGAAGAATCACAGATACGCAGTATTTT. J is TRBJ2-3 and V is TRBV18; TRBD2 is a possible D gene (6 bases). Germline lookup yields CDR1 KGHSH and CDR2 LQKENI. Trimming took off 2 bases at V and 2 bases at J, with 11 bases between the two ends. The CDR3 extends over 15 amino acids.

The CDR3 nucleotides are TGTGCCAGCAGTTTACGCGCAGGGGGAAGCACAGATACGCAGTATTTT. Translating it yields CASSLRAGGSTDTQYF. J is TRBJ2-3 and V is TRBV28; the match to TRBD1 covers 7 bases. CDR1 and CDR2 (germline): MDHEN, SYDVKM. V was clipped by 2 bases and J by 0 bases; unmatched bases: 5. The CDR3 spans 16 residues.

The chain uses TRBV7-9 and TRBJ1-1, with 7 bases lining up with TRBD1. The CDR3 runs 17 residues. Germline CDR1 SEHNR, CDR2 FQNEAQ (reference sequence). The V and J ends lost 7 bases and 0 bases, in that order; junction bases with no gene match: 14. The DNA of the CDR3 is TGTGCCAGCACCGTTTGGGGACAGAAAGGAATGAACACTGAAGCTTTCTTT. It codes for CASTVWGQKGMNTEAFF.

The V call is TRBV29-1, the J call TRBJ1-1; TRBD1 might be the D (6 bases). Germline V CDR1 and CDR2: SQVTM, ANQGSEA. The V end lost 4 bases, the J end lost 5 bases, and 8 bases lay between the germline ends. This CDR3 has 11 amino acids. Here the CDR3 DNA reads TGCAGCGTTGCTCAGGGGACTGAAGCTTTCTTT. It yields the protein CSVAQGTEAFF. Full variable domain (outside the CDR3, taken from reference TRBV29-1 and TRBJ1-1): SAVISQKPSRDICQRGTSLTIQCQVDSQVTMMFWYRQQPGQSLTLIATANQGSEATYESGFVIDKFPISRPNLTFSTLTVSNMSPEDSSIYLCSVAQGTEAFFGQGTRLTVV.

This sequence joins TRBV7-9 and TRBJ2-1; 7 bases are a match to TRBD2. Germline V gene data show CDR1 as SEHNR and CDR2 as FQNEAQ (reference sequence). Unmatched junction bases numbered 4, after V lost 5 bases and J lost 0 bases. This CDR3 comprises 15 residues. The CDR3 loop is CASSVGRGSYNEQFF. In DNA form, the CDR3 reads TGTGCCAGCAGCGTGGGGAGGGGCTCCTACAATGAGCAGTTCTTC.

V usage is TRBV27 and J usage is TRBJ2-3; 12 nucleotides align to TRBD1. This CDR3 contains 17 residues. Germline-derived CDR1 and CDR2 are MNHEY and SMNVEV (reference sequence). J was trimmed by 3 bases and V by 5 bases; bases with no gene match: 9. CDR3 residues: CASSTRDRGQDTDTQYF. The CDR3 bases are TGTGCCAGCAGTACCCGGGACAGGGGGCAGGATACAGATACGCAGTATTTT.

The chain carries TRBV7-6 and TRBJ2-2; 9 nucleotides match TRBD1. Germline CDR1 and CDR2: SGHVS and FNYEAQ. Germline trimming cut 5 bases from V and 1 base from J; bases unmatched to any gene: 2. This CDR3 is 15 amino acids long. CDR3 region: CASSRTGVNTGELFF. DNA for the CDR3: TGTGCCAGCAGCCGGACAGGGGTGAACACCGGGGAGCTGTTTTTT. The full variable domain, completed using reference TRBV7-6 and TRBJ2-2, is GAGVSQSPRYKVTKRGQDVALRCDPISGHVSLYWYRQALGQGPEFLTYFNYEAQQDKSGLPNDRFSAERPEGSISTLTIQRTEQRDSAMYRCASSRTGVNTGELFFGEGSRLTVL.

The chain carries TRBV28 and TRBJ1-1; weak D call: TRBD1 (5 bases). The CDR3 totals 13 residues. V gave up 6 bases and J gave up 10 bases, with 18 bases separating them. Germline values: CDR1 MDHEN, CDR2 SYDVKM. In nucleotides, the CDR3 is TGTGCCAGCAGGCCGGGACTCCCCCTGGCAGCTTTCTTT. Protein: CASRPGLPLAAFF.

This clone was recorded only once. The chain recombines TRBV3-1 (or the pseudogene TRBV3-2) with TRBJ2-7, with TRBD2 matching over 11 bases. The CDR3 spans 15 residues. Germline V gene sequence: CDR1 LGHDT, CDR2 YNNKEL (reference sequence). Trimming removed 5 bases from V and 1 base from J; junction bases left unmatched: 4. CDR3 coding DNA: TGTGCCAGCAGCACGGGACTAGCGGTTTCCTACGAGCAGTACTTC. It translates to CASSTGLAVSYEQYF.

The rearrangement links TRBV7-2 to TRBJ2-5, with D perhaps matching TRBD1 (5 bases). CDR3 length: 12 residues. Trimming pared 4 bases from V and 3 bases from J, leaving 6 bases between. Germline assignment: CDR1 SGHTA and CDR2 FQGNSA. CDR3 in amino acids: CASSWGEETQYF. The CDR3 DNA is TGTGCCAGCAGCTGGGGCGAAGAGACCCAGTACTTC.

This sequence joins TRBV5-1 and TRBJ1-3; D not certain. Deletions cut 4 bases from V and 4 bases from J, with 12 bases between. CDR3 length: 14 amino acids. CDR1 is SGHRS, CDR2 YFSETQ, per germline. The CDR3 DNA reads TGCGCCAGCAGCCAGGAGGCTAGCGGAAACACCATATATTTT. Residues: CASSQEASGNTIYF.

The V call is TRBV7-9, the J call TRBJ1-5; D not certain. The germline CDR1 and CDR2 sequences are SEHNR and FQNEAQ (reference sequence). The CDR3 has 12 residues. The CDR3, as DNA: TGTTCCTCGGGGAATGGGGATCAGCCCCAGCATTTT. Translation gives CSSGNGDQPQHF.

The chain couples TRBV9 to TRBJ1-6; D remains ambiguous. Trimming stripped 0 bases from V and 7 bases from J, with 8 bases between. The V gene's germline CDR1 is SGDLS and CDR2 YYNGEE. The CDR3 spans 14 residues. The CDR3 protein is CASSVDTKNSPLHF. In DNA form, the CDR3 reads TGTGCCAGCAGCGTAGACACAAAGAATTCACCCCTCCACTTT.

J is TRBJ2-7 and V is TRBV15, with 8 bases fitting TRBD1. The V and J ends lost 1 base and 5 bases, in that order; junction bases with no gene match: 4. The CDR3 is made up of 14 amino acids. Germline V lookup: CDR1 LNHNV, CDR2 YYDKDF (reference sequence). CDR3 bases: TGTGCCACCAGCAGAGGACAGGGGATACACGAGCAGTACTTC. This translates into CATSRGQGIHEQYF.

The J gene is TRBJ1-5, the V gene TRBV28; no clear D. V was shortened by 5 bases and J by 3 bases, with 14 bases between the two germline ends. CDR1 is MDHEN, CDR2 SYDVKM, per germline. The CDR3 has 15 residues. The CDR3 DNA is TGTGCCAGCAGTCCATCAGGAGGGCACAATCAGCCCCAGCATTTT. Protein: CASSPSGGHNQPQHF.

In DNA form, the CDR3 reads TGTGCCTGGAGTTCGGGACTAATCACCGGGGAGCTGTTTTTT. It codes for CAWSSGLITGELFF. The V and J genes are TRBV30 and TRBJ2-2; 7 bases agree with TRBD2. This CDR3 contains 14 residues. After removal of 2 bases from V and 4 bases from J, the junction contained 4 bases not matched to a gene. The germline CDR1 and CDR2 sequences are GTSNPN and SVGIG (reference sequence).

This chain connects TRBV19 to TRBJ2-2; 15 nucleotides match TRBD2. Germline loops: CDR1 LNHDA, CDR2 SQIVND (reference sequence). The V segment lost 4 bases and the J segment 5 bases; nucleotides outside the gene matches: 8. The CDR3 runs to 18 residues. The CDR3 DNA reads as TGTGCCAGTAGTAGACAGGGACTAGCGGGAGGTCTTACCGGGGAGCTGTTTTTT. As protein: CASSRQGLAGGLTGELFF.

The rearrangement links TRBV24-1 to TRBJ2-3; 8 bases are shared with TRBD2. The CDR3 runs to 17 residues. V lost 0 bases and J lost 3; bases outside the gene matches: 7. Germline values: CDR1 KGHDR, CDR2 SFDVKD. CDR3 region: CATSDLMSGGQTDTQYF. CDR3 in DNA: TGTGCCACCAGTGATTTGATGTCGGGAGGGCAGACAGATACGCAGTATTTT.

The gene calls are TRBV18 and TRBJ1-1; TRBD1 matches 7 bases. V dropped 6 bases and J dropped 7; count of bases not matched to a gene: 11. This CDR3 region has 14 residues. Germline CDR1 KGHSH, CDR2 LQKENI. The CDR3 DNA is TGTGCCAGCTCTCCGAACCGGGACAGCCGTGAAGCTTTCTTT. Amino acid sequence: CASSPNRDSREAFF.

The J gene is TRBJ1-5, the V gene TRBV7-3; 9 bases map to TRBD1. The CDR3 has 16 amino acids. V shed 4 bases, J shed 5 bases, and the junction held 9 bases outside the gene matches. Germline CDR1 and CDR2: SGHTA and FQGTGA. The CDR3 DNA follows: TGTGCCAGCAGCTCTTCCGGGACAGGGTTCGATCAGCCCCAGCATTTT. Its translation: CASSSSGTGFDQPQHF.